The 13 T cell receptor beta chains given below trace back to one sample, sequenced in a study of blood T cell repertoires in COVID-19. Method: immunoSEQ multiplex PCR; TCRdb's copy keeps in-frame clones and lacks some. Of approximately 170,000 clones listed, roughly 80% are singletons. Sequencing input: peripheral blood. Source of these receptors: a woman aged 45-60 years with acute or convalescent COVID-19.

V and J are TRBV19 and TRBJ2-7; the match to TRBD2 covers 15 bases. The CDR3 extends over 14 amino acids. In germline, CDR1 is LNHDA, CDR2 SQIVND (reference sequence). With V trimmed by 7 bases and J by 4 bases, 2 bases remained unmatched. The DNA for the CDR3 is TGTGCCAGTATGGGACTAGCGGGAGGATACGAGCAGTACTTC. Protein: CASMGLAGGYEQYF.

The gene calls are TRBV3-1 (or the pseudogene TRBV3-2) and TRBJ2-2, with TRBD1 matching 9 bases. The V and J ends lost 1 base and 7 bases, in that order; junction bases with no gene match: 19. CDR3 length equals 20 residues. Germline values: CDR1 LGHDT, CDR2 YNNKEL (reference sequence). CDR3 in amino acids: CASSQAGVGRRTGEDGELFF. The CDR3 DNA follows: TGTGCCAGCAGCCAAGCTGGGGTGGGGCGTCGGACAGGGGAGGACGGGGAGCTGTTTTTT.

The chain carries TRBV4-1 and TRBJ1-2, with a weak D call TRBD1 (5 bases). Deletions cut 1 base from V and 0 bases from J, with 15 bases between. The CDR3 runs 17 residues. Germline assignment: CDR1 MGHRA and CDR2 YSYEKL. The CDR3 bases are TGCGCCAGCAGCCAAGTGGGCCCGGGGGGTTCTAACTATGGCTACACCTTC. Amino acids: CASSQVGPGGSNYGYTF.

J is TRBJ2-6 and V is TRBV9, with 12 positions matching TRBD2. The J segment lost 1 base and the V segment lost 5 bases, leaving 10 bases of the junction unmatched. Per the germline V gene, CDR1 is SGDLS and CDR2 is YYNGEE. CDR3 length: 19 amino acids. The CDR3 loop is CASSLTSSGRVSGANVLTF. Written as DNA, the CDR3 is TGTGCCAGCAGTTTAACCTCTAGCGGGAGGGTGTCTGGGGCCAACGTCCTGACTTTC.

CDR3 in amino acids: CASSESGGGSATEAFF. The CDR3 DNA sequence: TGCGCCAGCAGTGAGTCCGGGGGGGGGAGCGCCACTGAAGCTTTCTTT. V usage is TRBV10-2 and J usage is TRBJ1-1; TRBD1 might be the D (5 bases). V was pared by 0 bases and J by 4 bases, with 15 bases between. The CDR3 consists of 16 residues. CDR1 is WSHSY, CDR2 SAAADI, per germline.

The rearrangement uses TRBV7-2 and TRBJ2-2, with 8 nucleotides matching TRBD1. Germline trimming cut 4 bases from V and 5 bases from J; bases unmatched to any gene: 6. There are 15 residues in the CDR3. The germline gives CDR1 SGHTA, CDR2 FQGNSA. The CDR3 nucleotides read TGTGCCAGCAGCTGGCAGGGGGCAGGTACCGGGGAGCTGTTTTTT. Its protein product is CASSWQGAGTGELFF.

This clone was detected a few times. The V call is TRBV7-2, the J call TRBJ2-2; maybe TRBD2 (6 bases). From germline, CDR1 is SGHTA and CDR2 FQGNSA. The CDR3 sequence is 15 residues long. V was shortened by 4 bases and J by 0 bases, with 9 bases between the two germline ends. In DNA, the CDR3 is TGTGCCAGCAGCTCCCAGCGGGCGAACACCGGGGAGCTGTTTTTT. It encodes CASSSQRANTGELFF.

This sequence joins TRBV19 and TRBJ2-7, with 10 nucleotides matching TRBD2. V lost 5 bases, J lost 4 bases, and 11 bases stayed unmatched. Germline loops: CDR1 LNHDA, CDR2 SQIVND (reference sequence). The CDR3 runs 16 residues. The CDR3 DNA reads TGTGCCAGTAGTGCCCCTGAAGCGGGAGGGCCTTACGAGCAGTACTTC. Its protein product is CASSAPEAGGPYEQYF.

The chain links TRBV7-9 to TRBJ1-2; unclear D gene. The V and J ends lost 3 bases and 0 bases respectively, with 8 bases between them. The germline V gene encodes CDR1 SEHNR and CDR2 FQNEAQ (reference sequence). The CDR3 runs 14 residues. This CDR3 is CASSFGGANYGYTF. The DNA for the CDR3 is TGTGCCAGCAGCTTCGGTGGTGCTAACTATGGCTACACCTTC.

The chain carries TRBV18 and TRBJ2-1, with 14 positions matching TRBD2. Germline loops: CDR1 KGHSH, CDR2 LQKENI. The CDR3 contains 18 residues. Losses at the gene ends were 1 base for V and 4 bases for J; bases not matched to a gene: 6. The CDR3 loop is CASSPRLAGGSPYNEQFF. In nucleotides, the CDR3 is TGTGCCAGCTCACCACGACTAGCGGGAGGGTCCCCTTACAATGAGCAGTTCTTC.

This CDR3 reads CASNPGQIYQPQHF. The CDR3 DNA is TGTGCCAGTAATCCGGGACAGATATATCAGCCCCAGCATTTT. V usage is TRBV19 and J usage is TRBJ1-5; 7 nucleotides align to TRBD1. Germline CDR1 is LNHDA and CDR2 is SQIVND (reference sequence). The CDR3 runs to 14 residues. Trimming at V came to 7 bases and at J to 5 bases, leaving 8 bases not matched to a gene.

V and J are TRBV5-1 and TRBJ1-2; a weak D match, TRBD1 (5 bases). CDR1 and CDR2 from the germline V gene are SGHRS and YFSETQ. The CDR3 runs to 13 residues. Deletions cut 0 bases from V and 9 bases from J, with 12 bases between. CDR3 nucleotide sequence: TGCGCCAGCAGCTTGGGCCAGGGCGGGAGCTACACCTTC. It translates to CASSLGQGGSYTF.

The chain employs TRBV10-2 and TRBJ2-2; 7 bases match TRBD2. The CDR3 runs 15 residues. V shed 5 bases, J shed 4 bases, and the junction held 7 bases outside the gene matches. The germline CDR1 and CDR2 sequences are WSHSY and SAAADI. The CDR3 loop reads CASSQPGRGTGELFF. In DNA form, the CDR3 reads TGCGCCAGCAGTCAACCGGGGAGGGGCACCGGGGAGCTGTTTTTT.